The rows below give T cell receptor beta chains drawn from one sample of a study of liver allograft versus peripheral blood T cells. TCRdb processed the reads anew with MiXCR; each CDR3 protein has one entry. Here the sample spans around 10,000 distinct CDR3 sequences, about a fifth being singletons. The source is a human patient who had a liver transplant. Some of these T cells may belong to the graft donor. Both conserved end residues are part of each CDR3. Each record gives: D gene, V gene, J gene, clone size, CDR3 protein, CDR3 DNA. The D gene is left open where the match is weak. Size values are once, few and many counts, or a class for expanded clones, and some rows have none.

TRBD2	TRBV6-2/TRBV6-3	TRBJ2-2	medium-sized	CASSYPRLAPNFGELFF	TGTGCCAGCAGTTACCCTCGACTAGCGCCAAACTTTGGGGAGCTGTTTTTT
TRBD2	TRBV20-1	TRBJ2-7	NA	CSATWTSGYEQYF	TGCAGTGCTACATGGACTAGCGGCTACGAGCAGTACTTC
TRBD2	TRBV5-5	TRBJ2-1	medium-sized	CASSFSGGAGEQFF	TGTGCCAGCAGCTTTAGCGGGGGGGCGGGAGAGCAGTTCTTC
TRBD1	TRBV5-6	TRBJ1-1	medium-sized	CASSSYYRGGTEAFF	TGTGCCAGCAGCTCTTACTACAGGGGAGGGACTGAAGCTTTCTTT
TRBD1	TRBV6-6	TRBJ2-7	medium-sized	CASSPGQGRTYEQYF	TGTGCCAGCAGCCCAGGACAGGGACGCACCTACGAGCAGTACTTC
TRBD1	TRBV27	TRBJ1-6	medium-sized	CASSRQGDNSPLHF	TGTGCCAGCAGTAGACAGGGTGATAATTCACCCCTCCACTTT
NA	TRBV20-1	TRBJ1-1	few	CSARQNTEAFF	TGCAGTGCTAGACAGAACACTGAAGCTTTCTTT
NA	TRBV5-6	TRBJ2-3	NA	CASSFDYGLLSTDTQYF	TGTGCCAGCAGCTTTGACTATGGACTGTTAAGCACAGATACGCAGTATTTT
TRBD1	TRBV5-4	TRBJ1-2	NA	CASSPGQGETGYTF	TGTGCCAGCAGCCCGGGACAGGGGGAAACTGGCTACACCTTC
TRBD2	TRBV12-3/TRBV12-4	TRBJ2-3	NA	CASSLGGRVTDTQYF	TGTGCCAGCAGTTTAGGCGGGAGGGTCACAGATACGCAGTATTTT
TRBD1	TRBV10-3	TRBJ2-7	few	CATGDSSYEQYF	TGTGCCACCGGGGACAGCTCCTACGAGCAGTACTTC
NA	TRBV24-1	TRBJ2-2	medium-sized	CATSEGGRTGELFF	TGTGCCACCAGTGAGGGGGGGCGGACCGGGGAGCTGTTTTTT
TRBD2	TRBV7-2	TRBJ2-3	NA	CASSGGDLFTDTQYF	TGTGCCAGCAGCGGGGGGGATCTCTTCACAGATACGCAGTATTTT
NA	TRBV6-6	TRBJ2-1	medium-sized	CASSYINEQFF	TGTGCCAGCAGTTACATCAATGAGCAGTTCTTC
TRBD1	TRBV9	TRBJ1-2	NA	CASSVGTANGYTF	TGTGCCAGCAGCGTGGGGACAGCTAATGGCTACACCTTC
NA	TRBV19	TRBJ1-4	medium-sized	CASTPVGRAEKLFF	TGTGCCAGTACTCCGGTGGGCAGGGCGGAAAAACTGTTTTTT
NA	TRBV14	TRBJ2-5	few	CASSQGWSSPQETQYF	TGTGCCAGCAGCCAAGGTTGGAGCAGCCCGCAAGAGACCCAGTACTTC
NA	TRBV27	TRBJ1-6	many	CASRERDSPLHF	TGTGCCAGCAGGGAGAGGGATTCACCCCTCCACTTT
TRBD1	TRBV19	TRBJ2-1	NA	CASSTDRYNEQFF	TGTGCCAGTAGTACGGACAGGTACAATGAGCAGTTCTTC
NA	TRBV20-1	TRBJ1-5	NA	CSARLGAGQPQHF	TGCAGTGCTAGATTGGGGGCTGGTCAGCCCCAGCATTTT
NA	TRBV7-9	TRBJ2-7	few	CASSSLDEQYF	TGTGCCAGCAGCTCCCTTGACGAGCAGTACTTC
TRBD1	TRBV27	TRBJ1-5	medium-sized	CASSLLGTGIEQPQHF	TGTGCCAGCAGTTTATTAGGGACAGGGATCGAACAGCCCCAGCATTTT
TRBD1	TRBV5-4	TRBJ2-7	NA	CASRRSGTEPYEQYF	TGTGCCAGCAGGCGTTCCGGGACAGAGCCCTACGAGCAGTACTTC
NA	TRBV28	TRBJ2-7	NA	CASSLESGDEQYF	TGTGCCAGCAGTTTAGAGTCAGGGGACGAGCAGTACTTC
NA	TRBV5-4	TRBJ1-3	few	CASSLYGGNTIYF	TGTGCCAGCAGCCTTTACGGGGGGAACACCATATATTTT
NA	TRBV20-1	TRBJ2-1	NA	CSARDQVNEQFF	TGCAGTGCTAGAGATCAGGTCAATGAGCAGTTCTTC
NA	TRBV18	TRBJ2-3	medium-sized	CASSPVQGKASTDTQYF	TGTGCCAGCTCTCCTGTCCAGGGTAAAGCTAGCACAGATACGCAGTATTTT
TRBD1	TRBV19	TRBJ1-5	NA	CASRRQGAYQPQHF	TGTGCCAGTAGACGACAGGGGGCTTATCAGCCCCAGCATTTT
NA	TRBV7-9	TRBJ2-6	NA	CASSLAGANVLTF	TGTGCCAGCAGCTTAGCTGGGGCCAACGTCCTGACTTTC
NA	TRBV19	TRBJ1-3	medium-sized	CAVHAGASGNTIYF	TGTGCCGTCCACGCGGGAGCCTCTGGAAACACCATATATTTT
TRBD1	TRBV29-1	TRBJ1-2	medium-sized	CSVGQGLGYGYTF	TGCAGCGTGGGACAGGGCCTTGGCTATGGCTACACCTTC
NA	TRBV20-1	TRBJ2-3	NA	CSARDPGIADTQYF	TGCAGTGCTAGAGATCCGGGGATCGCAGATACGCAGTATTTT
TRBD1	TRBV7-9	TRBJ1-6	many	CASSLSGTGKSPLHF	TGTGCCAGCAGCTTATCGGGGACAGGCAAATCACCCCTCCACTTT
NA	TRBV30	TRBJ2-1	NA	CAWRGTGDEQFF	TGTGCCTGGAGGGGGACGGGCGATGAGCAGTTCTTC
NA	TRBV5-1	TRBJ1-1	few	CASSLDGGGTEAFF	TGCGCCAGCAGCTTGGATGGGGGAGGGACTGAAGCTTTCTTT
NA	TRBV20-1	TRBJ2-3	NA	CSAPAAANTQYF	TGCAGTGCCCCTGCAGCCGCTAATACGCAGTATTTT
NA	TRBV30	TRBJ1-5	NA	CAWSPMGGEPQHF	TGTGCCTGGAGTCCCATGGGAGGGGAGCCCCAGCATTTT
TRBD1	TRBV14	TRBJ2-7	few	CASSQVSRTGDYEQYF	TGTGCCAGCAGCCAAGTATCCCGGACAGGTGACTACGAGCAGTACTTC
TRBD1	TRBV27	TRBJ1-1	NA	CASSLYRGPMNTEAFF	TGTGCCAGCAGTCTATACAGGGGCCCCATGAACACTGAAGCTTTCTTT
NA	TRBV27	TRBJ1-1	many	CASNYREDTEAFF	TGTGCCAGCAACTACAGGGAGGACACTGAAGCTTTCTTT
NA	TRBV6-1	TRBJ2-5	medium-sized	CASTRGPEETQYF	TGTGCCAGCACCCGGGGGCCGGAGGAGACCCAGTACTTC